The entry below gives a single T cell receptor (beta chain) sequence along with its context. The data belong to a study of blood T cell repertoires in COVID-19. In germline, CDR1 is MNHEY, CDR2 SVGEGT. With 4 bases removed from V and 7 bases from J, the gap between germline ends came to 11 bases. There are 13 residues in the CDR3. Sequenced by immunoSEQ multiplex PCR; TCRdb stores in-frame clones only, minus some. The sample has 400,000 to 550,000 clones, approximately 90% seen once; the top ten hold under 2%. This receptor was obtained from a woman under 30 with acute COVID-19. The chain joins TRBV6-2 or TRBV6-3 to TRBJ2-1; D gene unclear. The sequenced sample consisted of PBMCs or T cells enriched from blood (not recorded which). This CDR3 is CASSSPNLNEQFF. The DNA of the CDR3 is TGTGCCAGCAGTTCCCCCAACTTGAATGAGCAGTTCTTC.